This is a list of T cell receptor beta chains from one sample in a study of CD8 T cells in ankylosing spondylitis. MiXCR, run by TCRdb on the 5' RACE reads, gives a single entry per CDR3 protein. The data show around 230,000 distinct CDR3 sequences, with 8.6% seen just once and approximately 7% held by the top ten. The sequenced material came from blood, either unsorted or a sorted T cell fraction (not recorded which). These receptors came from a male donor with ankylosing spondylitis or in good health (not recorded which). Each CDR3 is given with its conserved first and last residue. A D gene is named only where the DNA matches it firmly. Size tells how often a clone was seen (once, few, many) or the class of an expanded clone, and some rows leave it out.

D gene: .; clone size: many; V gene: TRBV20-1; J gene: TRBJ2-1; CDR3 DNA: TGCAGTGCTATGAAAAATGAGCAGTTCTTC; CDR3 protein: CSAMKNEQFF
D gene: .; clone size: many; V gene: TRBV20-1; J gene: TRBJ2-7; CDR3 DNA: TGCAGTGCTAGGCCAGGGGGGAACGAGCAGTACTTC; CDR3 protein: CSARPGGNEQYF
D gene: TRBD2; clone size: .; V gene: TRBV20-1; J gene: TRBJ2-5; CDR3 DNA: TGCAGTGCTGGGACTAGCGGGGGGCCCCTCCAAGAGACCCAGTACTTC; CDR3 protein: CSAGTSGGPLQETQYF
D gene: .; clone size: .; V gene: TRBV10-3; J gene: TRBJ1-2; CDR3 DNA: TGTGCCATCAGTGAAAAACAGGGTTTTGGCTACACCTTC; CDR3 protein: CAISEKQGFGYTF
D gene: .; clone size: .; V gene: TRBV29-1; J gene: TRBJ1-6; CDR3 DNA: TGCAGCGCCCTACAGGGCCCAACCCTCCACTTT; CDR3 protein: CSALQGPTLHF
D gene: .; clone size: many; V gene: TRBV12-3/TRBV12-4; J gene: TRBJ2-1; CDR3 DNA: TGTGCCAGCAGCTCGGGTCCCAATGAGCAGTTCTTC; CDR3 protein: CASSSGPNEQFF
D gene: .; clone size: .; V gene: TRBV7-2; J gene: TRBJ1-1; CDR3 DNA: TGTGCCAGCAGCCAAAACAACACTGAAGCTTTCTTT; CDR3 protein: CASSQNNTEAFF
D gene: .; clone size: many; V gene: TRBV11-3; J gene: TRBJ1-5; CDR3 DNA: TGTGCCAGCAGCTTAAATTCGGATCAGCCCCAGCATTTT; CDR3 protein: CASSLNSDQPQHF
D gene: .; clone size: few; V gene: TRBV10-3; J gene: TRBJ1-2; CDR3 DNA: TGTGCCATCAGTGATCGAACGACAGACCCCTATGGCTACACCTTC; CDR3 protein: CAISDRTTDPYGYTF
D gene: TRBD2; clone size: many; V gene: TRBV10-2; J gene: TRBJ2-3; CDR3 DNA: TGCGCCAGCAGGACTAGCGGGAGCACAGATACGCAGTATTTT; CDR3 protein: CASRTSGSTDTQYF
D gene: .; clone size: many; V gene: TRBV12-3/TRBV12-4; J gene: TRBJ1-1; CDR3 DNA: TGTGCCAGCAGTTTAGTCGGGCCGGTTGAAGCTTTCTTT; CDR3 protein: CASSLVGPVEAFF
D gene: .; clone size: many; V gene: TRBV7-8; J gene: TRBJ1-1; CDR3 DNA: TGTGCCAGCAGCTCACGGACCATGAACACTGAAGCTTTCTTT; CDR3 protein: CASSSRTMNTEAFF
D gene: .; clone size: many; V gene: TRBV5-6; J gene: TRBJ1-3; CDR3 DNA: TGTGCCAGCAGCCGTCAAGACACCGACTCTGGAAACACCATATATTTT; CDR3 protein: CASSRQDTDSGNTIYF
D gene: .; clone size: .; V gene: TRBV28; J gene: TRBJ1-2; CDR3 DNA: TGTGCCAGCAGTTTATTAGAAGAAGGTTATGGCTACACCTTC; CDR3 protein: CASSLLEEGYGYTF
D gene: .; clone size: few; V gene: TRBV20-1; J gene: TRBJ2-1; CDR3 DNA: TGCTGTGCTAGTGTTGGTAGGGGGGGCCTTTCCTACAATGAGCAGTTCTTC; CDR3 protein: CCASVGRGGLSYNEQFF
D gene: TRBD1; clone size: many; V gene: TRBV29-1; J gene: TRBJ1-2; CDR3 DNA: TGCAGCGGCGGGACAGACTATGGCTACACCTTC; CDR3 protein: CSGGTDYGYTF
D gene: TRBD2; clone size: many; V gene: TRBV30; J gene: TRBJ2-3; CDR3 DNA: TGTGCCTGGATAGCGGGGGGCAGGGATACGCAGTATTTT; CDR3 protein: CAWIAGGRDTQYF
D gene: .; clone size: .; V gene: TRBV5-1; J gene: TRBJ1-1; CDR3 DNA: TGCGCCAGCAGCGTCGCCAGGGTAGGGAACACTGAAGCTTTCTTT; CDR3 protein: CASSVARVGNTEAFF
D gene: .; clone size: .; V gene: TRBV29-1; J gene: TRBJ2-3; CDR3 DNA: TGCAGCGGAACAACAGATACGCAGTATTTT; CDR3 protein: CSGTTDTQYF
D gene: .; clone size: many; V gene: TRBV20-1; J gene: TRBJ2-7; CDR3 DNA: TGCAGTGCTAGGCCCACTAGTACGTCTGGAGAGCAGTACTTC; CDR3 protein: CSARPTSTSGEQYF
D gene: TRBD2; clone size: few; V gene: TRBV3-1; J gene: TRBJ2-1; CDR3 DNA: TGTGCCAGCAGCCAAGATCCCGGACTAGCGATTTCCTACAATGAGCAGTTCTTC; CDR3 protein: CASSQDPGLAISYNEQFF
D gene: TRBD1; clone size: many; V gene: TRBV20-1; J gene: TRBJ1-2; CDR3 DNA: TGCAGTGCTAGAGGCAGGGGGCAAAGCTATGGCTACACCTTC; CDR3 protein: CSARGRGQSYGYTF
D gene: .; clone size: few; V gene: TRBV15; J gene: TRBJ2-3; CDR3 DNA: TGTGCCACCAGCAATTATTATCCCGGAGGGGGAACAGATACGCAGTATTTT; CDR3 protein: CATSNYYPGGGTDTQYF
D gene: .; clone size: many; V gene: TRBV12-3/TRBV12-4; J gene: TRBJ2-5; CDR3 DNA: TGTGCCAGCAGTTTACCGGGCCTTCCACAAGAGACCCAGTACTTC; CDR3 protein: CASSLPGLPQETQYF
D gene: TRBD1; clone size: many; V gene: TRBV9; J gene: TRBJ1-1; CDR3 DNA: TGTGCCAGCAGCGTACAGGGGGCCATGAACACTGAAGCTTTCTTT; CDR3 protein: CASSVQGAMNTEAFF
D gene: .; clone size: .; V gene: TRBV30; J gene: TRBJ2-2; CDR3 DNA: TGTGCCTGGAGGGGATGGACCGGGGAGCTGTTTTTT; CDR3 protein: CAWRGWTGELFF
D gene: TRBD1; clone size: many; V gene: TRBV28; J gene: TRBJ1-2; CDR3 DNA: TGTGCCAGCAGTTTAGTAACGCCCAGGGGGCAAGGTGGCTACACCTTC; CDR3 protein: CASSLVTPRGQGGYTF
D gene: .; clone size: many; V gene: TRBV5-1; J gene: TRBJ1-4; CDR3 DNA: TGCGCCAGCAGCTTGTCAGGAGCAACTAATGAAAAACTGTTTTTT; CDR3 protein: CASSLSGATNEKLFF
D gene: TRBD2; clone size: many; V gene: TRBV7-2; J gene: TRBJ2-7; CDR3 DNA: TGTGCCAGCAGCTTAGACGGGCGGGGGGCCCTCTACGAGCAGTACTTC; CDR3 protein: CASSLDGRGALYEQYF
D gene: TRBD2; clone size: .; V gene: TRBV4-2; J gene: TRBJ2-1; CDR3 DNA: TGTGCCAGCCGTGTCGGGCGGGAGGCCTACAATGAGCAGTTCTTC; CDR3 protein: CASRVGREAYNEQFF
D gene: TRBD2; clone size: many; V gene: TRBV12-3/TRBV12-4; J gene: TRBJ2-5; CDR3 DNA: TGTGCCAGCAGTTTCGGCGGGGGGGAGACCCAGTACTTC; CDR3 protein: CASSFGGGETQYF
D gene: .; clone size: few; V gene: TRBV12-3/TRBV12-4; J gene: TRBJ1-1; CDR3 DNA: TGTGCCAGCAGCCCCCAGGTAGGGTTGGGTGAAGCTTTCTTT; CDR3 protein: CASSPQVGLGEAFF
D gene: .; clone size: many; V gene: TRBV6-5; J gene: TRBJ1-6; CDR3 DNA: TGTGCCAGCAGTTACTCCCGGGGGTTTTCACCCCTCCACTTT; CDR3 protein: CASSYSRGFSPLHF
D gene: .; clone size: many; V gene: TRBV20-1; J gene: TRBJ1-1; CDR3 DNA: TGCAGTGCTAGAGATTGGGGCGGGAACACTGAAGCTTTCTTT; CDR3 protein: CSARDWGGNTEAFF
D gene: TRBD2; clone size: few; V gene: TRBV20-1; J gene: TRBJ2-1; CDR3 DNA: TGCAGTGCTAGGATGGGACTAGCGGGGGCGCGCACTGAGCAGTTCTTC; CDR3 protein: CSARMGLAGARTEQFF